This T cell receptor (beta chain) emerged from a study of blood T cells in healthy people across ages. Study conclusions and caveats: Per million T cells, TCR beta diversity dropped roughly linearly as age increased. A strong correlation was found between TCR beta diversity and the percentage of naive T cells.

This clonotype was detected once. Its cognate antigen is unknown. The CDR3 runs to 13 residues. With 5 bases clipped from V and 8 bases from J, the junction kept 7 bases outside the gene matches. For the second PCR, which ran for 7 to 11 cycles, a sample-barcoded 5' primer and a J-beta primer mix were used. Every molecule of cDNA carried a tag from a template-switch adaptor with 12 random nucleotides. TCRdb re-derived calls from the 5' RACE reads in MiXCR, one entry per CDR3 protein. The sample includes about 900,000 distinct CDR3 sequences, around two thirds of them seen just once. The TCR was taken from a man aged 25-40 years in good health. The chain is built from TRBV12-3 or TRBV12-4 and TRBJ1-2; 8 bases are shared with TRBD1. The source material was blood. The CDR3 DNA sequence: TGTGCCAGCAGTGCCAACAGGGGGGAAGGCTACACCTTC. As protein: CASSANRGEGYTF.